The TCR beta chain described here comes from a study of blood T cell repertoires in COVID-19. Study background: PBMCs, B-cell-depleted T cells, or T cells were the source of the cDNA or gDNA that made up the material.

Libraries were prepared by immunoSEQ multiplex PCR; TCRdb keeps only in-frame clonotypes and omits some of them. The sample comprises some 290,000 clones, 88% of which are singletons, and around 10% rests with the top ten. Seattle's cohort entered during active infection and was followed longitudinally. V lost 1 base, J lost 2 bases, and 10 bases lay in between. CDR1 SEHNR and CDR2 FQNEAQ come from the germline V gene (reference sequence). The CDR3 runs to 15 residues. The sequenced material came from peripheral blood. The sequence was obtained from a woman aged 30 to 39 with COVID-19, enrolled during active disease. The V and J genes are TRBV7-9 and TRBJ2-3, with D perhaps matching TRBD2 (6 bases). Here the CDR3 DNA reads TGTGCCAGCAGCTTAGGGAGGGGAATCACAGATACGCAGTATTTT. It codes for CASSLGRGITDTQYF.